The clone carrying this TCR beta chain has a count of ten or more. Its matching antigen is unknown. The data were taken from a study of identical twins. Study observations and caveats: For cord blood, abundant beta clonotypes had fewer insertions, unlike memory repertoires, which showed none. Twins shared out-of-frame alpha sequences with excess low generation probability.

V lost 2 bases and J 6 bases, leaving 1 base between the germline ends. The CDR3 is 10 residues long. In germline, CDR1 is SGHTA, CDR2 FQGNSA. TCRdb independently ran MiXCR on the 5' RACE reads; one entry per CDR3 protein. Here the sample spans 1.5 million to 2 million distinct CDR3 sequences, roughly 35% being singletons. This chain connects TRBV7-2 to TRBJ1-1; D unresolved. Sequencing was done on a sample of cord blood. The TCR was taken from a newborn girl in good health. CDR3 coding DNA: TGTGCCAGCAGCTTACCTGAAGCTTTCTTT. Its protein is CASSLPEAFF. Based on the CDR3 plus reference TRBV7-2 and TRBJ1-1, the full variable domain is GAGVSQSPSNKVTEKGKDVELRCDPISGHTALYWYRQSLGQGLEFLIYFQGNSAPDKSGLPSDRFSAERTGGSVSTLTIQRTQQEDSAVYLCASSLPEAFFGQGTRLTVV.